These T cell receptor beta chains were read from a single sample in a study of blood T cell repertoires in COVID-19. Generated by immunoSEQ multiplex PCR, the TCRdb table keeps only in-frame clones and is missing some. This sample has around 200,000 clones; around 80% occur once, and the top ten carry about 14%. The specimen was peripheral blood. The receptors here all came from a man aged 45-65 years who had recovered from COVID-19. Both conserved end residues are part of each CDR3. Each record gives: D gene, J gene, clone size, V gene, CDR3 protein, CDR3 DNA. The D gene is left open where the match is weak. Only part of the rows carry a size: once, few, many, or a class if the clone is expanded.

D gene: -
J gene: TRBJ2-3
clone size: -
V gene: TRBV11-3
CDR3 protein: CASSLGGGRSDTQYF
CDR3 DNA: TGTGCCAGCAGTCTAGGGGGTGGGCGGTCAGATACGCAGTATTTT

D gene: TRBD2
J gene: TRBJ2-3
clone size: -
V gene: TRBV15
CDR3 protein: CATSRTSEGTDTQYF
CDR3 DNA: TGTGCCACCAGCAGAACTAGCGAGGGCACAGATACGCAGTATTTT

D gene: TRBD2
J gene: TRBJ2-7
clone size: -
V gene: TRBV6-5
CDR3 protein: CASSYLAGVPSYEQYF
CDR3 DNA: TGTGCCAGCAGTTACTTGGCGGGAGTCCCCTCCTACGAGCAGTACTTC

D gene: -
J gene: TRBJ2-7
clone size: -
V gene: TRBV11-2
CDR3 protein: CASSLDLGAYEQYF
CDR3 DNA: TGTGCCAGCAGCTTAGATTTGGGGGCTTACGAGCAGTACTTC

D gene: TRBD1
J gene: TRBJ1-5
clone size: -
V gene: TRBV6-5
CDR3 protein: CASYSGQVGQPQHF
CDR3 DNA: TGTGCCAGCTACAGCGGACAGGTTGGTCAGCCCCAGCATTTT

D gene: TRBD1
J gene: TRBJ2-7
clone size: -
V gene: TRBV7-2
CDR3 protein: CASSRPQGAGIEQYF
CDR3 DNA: TGTGCCAGCAGCAGACCGCAGGGGGCGGGGATCGAGCAGTACTTC

D gene: TRBD2
J gene: TRBJ2-2
clone size: -
V gene: TRBV5-1
CDR3 protein: CASHLAGVSHQRAGELFF
CDR3 DNA: TGCGCCAGCCACCTAGCGGGAGTCTCTCATCAACGCGCCGGGGAGCTGTTTTTT

D gene: TRBD1
J gene: TRBJ2-3
clone size: -
V gene: TRBV5-6
CDR3 protein: CASSTGQAYTDTQYF
CDR3 DNA: TGTGCCAGCAGCACCGGACAGGCCTACACAGATACGCAGTATTTT

D gene: -
J gene: TRBJ2-7
clone size: -
V gene: TRBV7-6
CDR3 protein: CASSSLEGGAYEQYF
CDR3 DNA: TGTGCCAGCAGCTCTCTGGAGGGCGGCGCCTACGAGCAGTACTTC

D gene: TRBD1
J gene: TRBJ2-5
clone size: -
V gene: TRBV5-1
CDR3 protein: CASSLDGTGGGETQYF
CDR3 DNA: TGCGCCAGCAGCTTAGACGGGACAGGGGGCGGGGAGACCCAGTACTTC

D gene: TRBD2
J gene: TRBJ2-1
clone size: -
V gene: TRBV28
CDR3 protein: CASSPEGLAIPYNEQFF
CDR3 DNA: TGTGCCAGCAGCCCTGAGGGACTAGCGATTCCCTACAATGAGCAGTTCTTC

D gene: TRBD2
J gene: TRBJ2-2
clone size: few
V gene: TRBV7-2
CDR3 protein: CASPLASGSNTGELFF
CDR3 DNA: TGTGCCAGCCCCCTGGCTAGCGGGAGTAATACCGGGGAGCTGTTTTTT

D gene: -
J gene: TRBJ1-1
clone size: -
V gene: TRBV20-1
CDR3 protein: CSASGWGVISTEAFF
CDR3 DNA: TGCAGTGCTAGTGGATGGGGGGTGATTAGCACTGAAGCTTTCTTT

D gene: TRBD1
J gene: TRBJ2-7
clone size: -
V gene: TRBV2
CDR3 protein: CASGQGSYEQYF
CDR3 DNA: TGTGCCAGCGGACAGGGGAGCTACGAGCAGTACTTC

D gene: TRBD2
J gene: TRBJ2-7
clone size: -
V gene: TRBV27
CDR3 protein: CASSPFRLAVTYEQYF
CDR3 DNA: TGTGCCAGCAGTCCTTTTCGACTAGCCGTTACCTACGAGCAGTACTTC

D gene: TRBD1
J gene: TRBJ1-2
clone size: -
V gene: TRBV30
CDR3 protein: CAWSADRVSYGYTF
CDR3 DNA: TGTGCCTGGAGTGCCGACAGGGTTTCCTATGGCTACACCTTC

D gene: TRBD1
J gene: TRBJ1-5
clone size: -
V gene: TRBV10-3
CDR3 protein: CATTTGNFNQPQHF
CDR3 DNA: TGTGCCACTACGACAGGGAACTTTAATCAGCCCCAGCATTTT

D gene: -
J gene: TRBJ2-2
clone size: -
V gene: TRBV5-1
CDR3 protein: CASSFDSLNTGELFF
CDR3 DNA: TGCGCCAGCAGTTTTGACAGCTTGAACACCGGGGAGCTGTTTTTT

D gene: -
J gene: TRBJ1-2
clone size: -
V gene: TRBV15
CDR3 protein: CATSRPGQGYGYTF
CDR3 DNA: TGTGCCACCAGCAGACCGGGACAAGGTTATGGCTACACCTTC

D gene: TRBD1
J gene: TRBJ1-2
clone size: few
V gene: TRBV29-1
CDR3 protein: CSVDNRGSYGYTF
CDR3 DNA: TGCAGCGTGGATAACAGGGGAAGCTATGGCTACACCTTC